Listed below are T cell receptor beta chains from one sample, sequenced in a study of T cell responses to AZD1222 COVID-19 vaccine. TCRdb keeps only in-frame clones here, not all; method: immunoSEQ multiplex PCR. The data show around 100,000 clones, over 80% seen once. This sample comprised peripheral blood, obtained on day 0 of AZD1222 vaccination. These receptors were obtained from an adult in good health. Each CDR3 is given with its conserved first and last residue. The order of the fields is V gene, J gene, clone size, D gene, CDR3 DNA, CDR3 protein. D genes are given only for firm matches. Not every row has a clone size; where given, it reads once, few, many or a size class.

TRBV29-1	TRBJ1-1	-	-	TGCAGCGTTGAGAGCGTTGAAGCTTTCTTT	CSVESVEAFF
TRBV24-1	TRBJ1-1	-	-	TGTGCCACCTCGAACAGCGCATACACTGAAGCTTTCTTT	CATSNSAYTEAFF
TRBV18	TRBJ2-7	-	TRBD1	TGTGCCAGCTCTGAGTTTGTTCACCAACAGGGGTACGAGCAGTACTTC	CASSEFVHQQGYEQYF
TRBV11-1	TRBJ2-1	-	TRBD2	TGTGCCAGCAGCCGTAGCGGGGGGGCCGATGAGCAGTTCTTC	CASSRSGGADEQFF
TRBV19	TRBJ2-7	-	TRBD1	TGTGCCAGTAGTATTGGACAGGTAACCCACGAGCAGTACTTC	CASSIGQVTHEQYF
TRBV10-2	TRBJ2-1	-	-	TGCGCCAGCACTCCCGGGACCTACAATGAGCAGTTCTTC	CASTPGTYNEQFF
TRBV7-8	TRBJ1-6	-	TRBD1	TGTGCCAGCAGCAATGCCGGGACAGGGAATTCACCCCTCCACTTT	CASSNAGTGNSPLHF
TRBV7-7	TRBJ2-3	-	-	TGTGCTAGCAGCCCTCGAAACACAGATACGCAGTATTTT	CASSPRNTDTQYF
TRBV21-1	TRBJ2-1	-	-	TGTGCCAGCAGCAATGTAGCGGGGCCACTTGGCTACAATGAGCAGTTCTTC	CASSNVAGPLGYNEQFF
TRBV5-1	TRBJ1-2	-	TRBD1	TGCGCCAGCAGCTTGGAACAATCCGTGGACAGGGCGGGACGGACTTCCTTC	CASSLEQSVDRAGRTSF
TRBV21-1	TRBJ2-2	-	-	TGTGCCAGCAGCAACAAAAGCGGTTACACCGGGGAGCTGTTTTTT	CASSNKSGYTGELFF
TRBV19	TRBJ1-1	-	TRBD1	TGTGCCAGCAAAATATTACAGGGGGACAAGGGAGCTTTCTTT	CASKILQGDKGAFF
TRBV18	TRBJ1-3	-	-	TGTGCCAGCTCACCAAATCTAGCCCGCGCGGGAAACACCATATATTTT	CASSPNLARAGNTIYF
TRBV5-4	TRBJ1-5	once	TRBD1	TGTGCCAGCAGCTTGGGGACAGGGGGAAATCAGCCCCAGCATTTT	CASSLGTGGNQPQHF
TRBV12-3/TRBV12-4	TRBJ2-7	-	-	TGTGCCAGCAGTCATCAACTCTACGAGCAGTACTTC	CASSHQLYEQYF
TRBV7-9	TRBJ1-4	-	-	TGTGCCAGCAGCTTACAGGGCCTCAATGAAAAACTGTTTTTT	CASSLQGLNEKLFF
TRBV6-6	TRBJ2-7	few	-	TGTGCCAGCACTTCCGCCTACGAGCAGTACTTC	CASTSAYEQYF
TRBV11-2	TRBJ2-6	-	-	TGTGCCAGCAGCTTAGAGATCCAATTCAGCCACGTCCTGACTTTC	CASSLEIQFSHVLTF
TRBV6-5	TRBJ2-7	-	-	TGTGCCAGCAGGCGGGACACCCTAGAGCAGTACTTC	CASRRDTLEQYF
TRBV18	TRBJ1-1	-	-	TGTGCCAGTTCCCCTTTCTTGGGGGAGAACACTGAAGCTTTCTTT	CASSPFLGENTEAFF
TRBV5-1	TRBJ1-5	few	TRBD1	TGCGCCAGCAGCCCGGGACAGAGCAATCAGCCCCAGCATTTT	CASSPGQSNQPQHF
TRBV6-5	TRBJ1-4	-	-	TGTGCCAGCAACAGCGCGGCTGAAAAACTGTTTTTT	CASNSAAEKLFF
TRBV29-1	TRBJ1-2	-	TRBD1	TGCAGCGCTAAGACAGGGGGCGTGGATGGCTACACCTTC	CSAKTGGVDGYTF
TRBV7-9	TRBJ2-7	-	-	TGTGCCACTAGAGGAGTGACGGGGGACTACGAGCAGTACTTC	CATRGVTGDYEQYF
TRBV27	TRBJ2-3	-	-	TGTGCCAGCAGTTTATCGCGGCTAGCAGGGGCTGGGGATACGCAGTATTTT	CASSLSRLAGAGDTQYF
TRBV29-1	TRBJ1-4	-	TRBD1	TGCAGCGTTGGGGGGACAGGGAGTGAAAAACTGTTTTTT	CSVGGTGSEKLFF
TRBV27	TRBJ1-1	-	TRBD1	TGTGCCAGCAGTCAAGGGACAGGGAAGCGATGGACGACTGAAGCTTTCTTT	CASSQGTGKRWTTEAFF
TRBV2	TRBJ2-5	-	-	TGTGCCAGCAGTGATGCCCTGGAGACCCAGTACTTC	CASSDALETQYF
TRBV9	TRBJ1-4	-	-	TGTGCCAGCAGCGTAGCGGAAAATGAAAAACTGTTTTTT	CASSVAENEKLFF
TRBV28	TRBJ2-7	once	-	TGTGCCAGCAGTTACCCCGGTACTACGACCTACGAGCAGTACTTC	CASSYPGTTTYEQYF
TRBV7-3	TRBJ1-1	-	TRBD1	TGTGCCAGCACCCGGACAGGGGAAGATTCTGAAGCTTTCTTT	CASTRTGEDSEAFF
TRBV4-1	TRBJ1-3	-	TRBD1	TGCGCCAGCAGCCCGGGGGACAGCCTCCTTACGAAACAGACCATATATTTT	CASSPGDSLLTKQTIYF
TRBV29-1	TRBJ2-7	-	-	TGCAGCGTCGGGGACGGGACCTACGAGCAGTACTTC	CSVGDGTYEQYF
TRBV28	TRBJ2-7	-	-	TGTGCCAGCAAGGGTAGCGGTACCTACGAGCAGTACTTC	CASKGSGTYEQYF
TRBV3-1/TRBV3-2	TRBJ1-1	once	TRBD1	TGTGCCAGCAGCCAGATGACAGGGGCGGGGGACACTGAAGCTTTCTTT	CASSQMTGAGDTEAFF
TRBV6-6	TRBJ1-2	-	TRBD1	TGTGCCGGCGACAGGGGGAATGGCTACACCTTC	CAGDRGNGYTF
TRBV10-3	TRBJ1-1	-	TRBD1	TGTGCCATCAGTCACCCGAGGACAGGGATGAACACTGAAGCTTTCTTT	CAISHPRTGMNTEAFF